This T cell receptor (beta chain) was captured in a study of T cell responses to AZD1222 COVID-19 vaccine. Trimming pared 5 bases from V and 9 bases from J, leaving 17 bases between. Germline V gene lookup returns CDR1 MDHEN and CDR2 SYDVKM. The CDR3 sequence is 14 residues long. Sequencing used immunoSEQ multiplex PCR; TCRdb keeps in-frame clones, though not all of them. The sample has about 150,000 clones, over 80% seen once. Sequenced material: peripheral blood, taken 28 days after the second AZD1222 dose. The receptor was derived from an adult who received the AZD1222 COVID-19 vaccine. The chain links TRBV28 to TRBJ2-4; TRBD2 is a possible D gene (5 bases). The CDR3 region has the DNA TGTGCCAGCAGTCAAACCGCCACTGGGAGCATTCAGTACTTC. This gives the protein CASSQTATGSIQYF.